A single sample is the source of the 3 T cell receptor beta chains below, sequenced in a study of blood T cell repertoires in COVID-19. TCRdb's table, derived via immunoSEQ multiplex PCR, lists solely in-frame clones and lacks some. The data hold 200,000 or so clones, with 70% to 85% observed a single time. The sample comprised peripheral blood. All receptors come from a human donor with acute or convalescent COVID-19. The donor label of this sample is uncertain.

The chain joins TRBV4-1 to TRBJ1-2, with D perhaps matching TRBD1 (5 bases). V lost 0 bases to trimming and J lost 8 bases, with 19 bases between them. The CDR3 contains 16 residues. CDR1 is MGHRA and CDR2 is YSYEKL in the germline V gene. In nucleotides, the CDR3 is TGCGCCAGCAGCCAAGATAGGGGCAGGGAAAGAAACGGCTACACCTTC. The encoded protein is CASSQDRGRERNGYTF.

V is TRBV19 and J is TRBJ2-3; 13 positions agree with TRBD2. The V gene end was trimmed by 3 bases and the J gene end by 5 bases; junction bases not matched to a gene: 5. There are 16 residues in the CDR3. Germline-derived CDR1 and CDR2 are LNHDA and SQIVND (reference sequence). Written as DNA, the CDR3 is TGTGCCAGTAGTATCCCTCGGACTAGCGGGAGAGATACGCAGTATTTT. This encodes CASSIPRTSGRDTQYF.

The chain couples TRBV5-1 to TRBJ1-3; the D is unclear. Germline V CDR1 and CDR2: SGHRS, YFSETQ. This CDR3 has 15 amino acids. Trimming left V 0 bases short and J 4 bases short, with 11 bases between. CDR3 coding DNA: TGCGCCAGCAGCTTGGGACGGGGAACGGGAAACACCATATATTTT. The encoded protein is CASSLGRGTGNTIYF.